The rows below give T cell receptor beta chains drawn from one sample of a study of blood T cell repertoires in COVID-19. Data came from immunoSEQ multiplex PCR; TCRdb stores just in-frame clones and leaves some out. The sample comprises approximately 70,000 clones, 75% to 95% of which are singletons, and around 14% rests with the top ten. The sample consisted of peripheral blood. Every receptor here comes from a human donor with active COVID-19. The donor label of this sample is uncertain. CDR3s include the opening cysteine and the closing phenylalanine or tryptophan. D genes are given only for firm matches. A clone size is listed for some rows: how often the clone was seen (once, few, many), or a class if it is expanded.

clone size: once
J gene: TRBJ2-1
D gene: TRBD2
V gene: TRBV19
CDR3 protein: CASSLTSRTGLQFF
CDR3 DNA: TGTGCCAGTAGTTTGACTAGCCGTACGGGATTACAGTTCTTC

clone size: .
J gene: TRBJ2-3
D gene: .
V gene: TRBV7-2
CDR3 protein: CASSLGQLSTDTQYF
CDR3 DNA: TGTGCCAGCAGCTTAGGACAGTTAAGCACAGATACGCAGTATTTT

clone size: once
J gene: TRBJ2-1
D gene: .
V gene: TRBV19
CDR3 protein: CASSRGGVNEQFF
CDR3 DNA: TGTGCCAGTAGTAGAGGGGGGGTCAATGAGCAGTTCTTC

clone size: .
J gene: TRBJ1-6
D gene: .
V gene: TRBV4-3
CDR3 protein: CASSQAVGGNNSPLHF
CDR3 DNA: TGCGCCAGCAGCCAAGCGGTTGGGGGGAATAATTCACCCCTCCACTTT

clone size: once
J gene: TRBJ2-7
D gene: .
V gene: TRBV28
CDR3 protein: CASSSSSYEQYF
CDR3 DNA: TGTGCCAGCAGCTCTTCCTCCTACGAGCAGTACTTC

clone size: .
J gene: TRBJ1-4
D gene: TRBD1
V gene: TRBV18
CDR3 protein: CASSPGQAEKLFF
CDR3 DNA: TGTGCCAGCTCACCAGGACAGGCTGAAAAACTGTTTTTT

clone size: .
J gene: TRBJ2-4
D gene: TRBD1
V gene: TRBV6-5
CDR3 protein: CASRPTGTDKNIQYF
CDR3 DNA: TGTGCCAGCCGACCGACCGGGACAGACAAAAACATTCAGTACTTC

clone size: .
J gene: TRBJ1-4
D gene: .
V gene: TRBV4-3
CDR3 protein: CASSKQAGGKKLFF
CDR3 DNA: TGCGCCAGCAGCAAACAGGCCGGAGGGAAAAAACTGTTTTTT

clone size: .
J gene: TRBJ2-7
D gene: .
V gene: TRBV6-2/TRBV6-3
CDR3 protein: CASSYRHSSYEQYF
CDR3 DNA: TGTGCCAGCAGTTACCGGCACAGCTCCTACGAGCAGTACTTC

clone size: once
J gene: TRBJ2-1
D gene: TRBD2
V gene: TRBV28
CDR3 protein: CASNSGSWKTNEQFF
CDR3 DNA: TGTGCCAGCAATAGCGGGAGCTGGAAGACCAATGAGCAGTTCTTC

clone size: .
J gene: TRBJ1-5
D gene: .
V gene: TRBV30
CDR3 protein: CAWSRQENQPQHF
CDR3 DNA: TGTGCCTGGAGTAGGCAGGAAAATCAGCCCCAGCATTTT

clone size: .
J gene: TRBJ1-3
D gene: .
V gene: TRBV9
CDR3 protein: CASSPQPGDSGNTIYF
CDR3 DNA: TGTGCCAGCAGCCCTCAACCGGGGGACTCTGGAAACACCATATATTTT

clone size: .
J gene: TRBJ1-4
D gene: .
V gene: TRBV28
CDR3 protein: CASSFMAGEEKLFF
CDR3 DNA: TGTGCCAGCAGTTTCATGGCAGGGGAAGAAAAACTGTTTTTT

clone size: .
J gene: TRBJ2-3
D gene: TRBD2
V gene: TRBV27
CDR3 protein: CASSSSGTGTDTQYF
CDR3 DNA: TGTGCCAGCAGTTCTAGCGGGACAGGCACAGATACGCAGTATTTT

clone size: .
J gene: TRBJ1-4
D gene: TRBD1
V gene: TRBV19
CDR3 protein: CASSNRTGTANEKLFF
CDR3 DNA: TGTGCCAGTAGTAACCGAACCGGGACAGCGAATGAAAAACTGTTTTTT

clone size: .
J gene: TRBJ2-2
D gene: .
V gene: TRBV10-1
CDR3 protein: CASSEGRFGETGELFF
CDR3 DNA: TGCGCCAGCAGTGAGGGTCGGTTCGGGGAGACCGGGGAGCTGTTTTTT

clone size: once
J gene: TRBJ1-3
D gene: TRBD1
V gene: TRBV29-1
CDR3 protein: CSVELETGEGNTIYF
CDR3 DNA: TGCAGCGTTGAACTGGAGACAGGGGAAGGAAACACCATATATTTT